This entry describes one TCR beta chain. No antigen is known for it. These data are taken from a study of shared clonotypes between healthy human individuals. Study results and caveats: Exclusively blood specimens were collected; tissue repertoires likely differ. Incompleteness in sorted-subset sequencing, despite large depth, was shown by rarefaction. Against clonotypes common to all four donors, non-shared ones had lower generation probabilities.

Naive CD8 cells lacked CD45RO and underwent positive selection for CCR7, leaving out terminally differentiated effector memory CD45RA+ cells. V was trimmed by 2 bases and J by 8 bases, leaving 15 bases between them. The CDR3 is 14 amino acids. CDR1 is PRHDT and CDR2 is FYEKMQ in the germline V gene (reference sequence). The assay was immunoSEQ multiplex PCR, and TCRdb's table has in-frame clones only and misses some. The table lists about 1,800,000 clones, about 95% of them singletons, with more than 0.95% in the top ten. The sample taken for sequencing was naive CD8+ T cells sorted from blood. This receptor was taken from a man between 18 and 29 years old in good health. The J gene is TRBJ1-2, the V gene TRBV13; no definite D call. The CDR3 region has the DNA TGTGCCAGCAGCTTACAGTCCGGGTTGAGAGGCTACACCTTC. Protein: CASSLQSGLRGYTF.